The TCR beta chain described here comes from a study of regulatory T cells in long-lasting Graves disease (dated by TCRdb to the early 2020s). In terms of the full investigation: Persistent Graves' disease was defined as persistently positive TSH receptor autoantibodies together with antithyroid drug treatment for over 5 years. This study used TCR sequencing and RNA sequencing of peripheral blood to compare persistent Graves' disease patients against newly diagnosed Graves' disease patients. The study was registered as a clinical trial and conducted in China. A total of around 35 samples underwent TCR sequencing: around 13 from persistent and some 20 from newly diagnosed Graves' disease patients. On average, persistent Graves' disease patients in the clinical cohort had been on antithyroid drugs for about 9.7 years.

The library came from multiplex PCR. The reads were generated on an Illumina HiSeq 4000. CDR3 regions were amplified by Arm-PCR with iRepertoire HTBI primers to construct TCR beta libraries. Before sequencing, the PCR products underwent gel purification. The authors' analysis ran thus. Gene usage analysis of CDR3 amino acid clonotypes relied on the approximately 60 TRBV and 15 or so TRBJ segments identified across samples. COPE and FqMerger were used to merge the filtered high-quality paired reads into contigs. BLAST was used to align contigs to IMGT TRBV, TRBD and TRBJ reference genes, with CDR3 defined following IMGT. Any clonotype with a frequency above 0.1% was classified as a highly expanded clone. Repertoire diversity was measured by Shannon entropy, and V-J evenness by the Gini coefficient. Public clonotypes were defined as clonotypes shared by more than one individual. The public reads were reprocessed in TCRdb via fastp at Q25 and MiXCR, keeping in-frame beta chains. Rows with a matching CDR3 protein are joined into one entry that keeps the most common DNA and genes. The V and J calls come from TCRdb's annotation, not from the publication. A total of around 400,000 distinct CDR3 sequences appear in this sample, about a quarter of them only once. Jointly, the top ten make up approximately 28% of the sample.

From cysteine to phenylalanine, the CDR3 is 16 amino acids long. Here the CDR3 DNA is all that survives: 48 bases in frame from base 1. CDR1 and CDR2, per the germline V gene, are SGHTA and FQGNSA. The junction carries 15 bases between V and J, which are trimmed by 5 bases and 4 bases respectively. Interpreted using the paper, the time point label stands for: persistent/refractory GD, antithyroid drugs over 5 years with positive TRAb. For both TCR sequencing and RNA sequencing, RNA was extracted from PBMCs using TRIzol. The diagnosis of Graves' disease was made according to American Thyroid Association guidelines. Patients for the study were recruited at an endocrinology department in Xi'an, China. Each patient gave roughly 10 milliliters of peripheral blood, collected in an EDTA anticoagulant tube. PBMCs were isolated by Ficoll Paque Plus density gradient separation without further T cell sorting. An Agilent 2100 Bioanalyzer and agarose gel were used to check RNA quality, and a NanoDrop 2000 was used to measure RNA concentration.

The investigation overall reported the following: Compared with newly diagnosed patients, patients with persistent Graves' disease had lower TCR Shannon entropy and fewer highly expanded clones, which suggests clonal expansion. Only the TCR beta chain was sequenced and analyzed. Persistent disease showed preferential use of TRBV28, TRBJ1-2 and TRBJ2-5, whereas newly diagnosed disease favored TRBV20-1 and TRBJ2-1. Persistent patients shared more public clonotypes among themselves (around 3,000) than newly diagnosed patients did (about 900). The authors noted that the small sample size was a limitation that may lower accuracy. Because the primary lesion, thyroid tissue, could not be accessed, the study looked at peripheral blood alone.

A remark on this clonotype: Its cognate antigen has yet to be identified. Nothing much larger sits one base from this clone, and base qualities are not available.

The sample was peripheral blood mononuclear cells (PBMCs), taken when the disease was refractory, from a patient treated with antithyroid drugs. This TCR was recovered from a female donor with Graves disease. Recombination joined TRBV7-2 with TRBJ2-6; possibly the D gene is TRBD1, per 6 matching bases. The sequenced DNA: TGTGCCAGCAGCCCAGGGTGGGGGCCAGGGGCCAACGTCCTGACTTTC. Translated, this gives CASSPGWGPGANVLTF.